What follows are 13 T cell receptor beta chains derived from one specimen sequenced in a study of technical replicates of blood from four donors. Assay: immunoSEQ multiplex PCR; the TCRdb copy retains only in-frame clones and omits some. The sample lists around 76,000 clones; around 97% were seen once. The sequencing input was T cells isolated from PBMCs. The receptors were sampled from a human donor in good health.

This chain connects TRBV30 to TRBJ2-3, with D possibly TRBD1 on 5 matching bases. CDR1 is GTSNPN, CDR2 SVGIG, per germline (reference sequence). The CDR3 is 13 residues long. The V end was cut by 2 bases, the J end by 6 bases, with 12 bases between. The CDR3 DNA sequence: TGTGCCTGGAGTTCCCAGGGTCCCGATACGCAGTATTTT. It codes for CAWSSQGPDTQYF.

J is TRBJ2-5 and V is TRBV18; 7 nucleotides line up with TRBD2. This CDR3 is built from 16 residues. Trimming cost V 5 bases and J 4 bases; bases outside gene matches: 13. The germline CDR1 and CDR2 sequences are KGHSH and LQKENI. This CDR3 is CASSILLAQRTETQYF. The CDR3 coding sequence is TGTGCCAGCTCAATCTTACTAGCGCAGCGCACAGAGACCCAGTACTTC. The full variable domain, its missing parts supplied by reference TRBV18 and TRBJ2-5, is NAGVMQNPRHLVRRRGQEARLRCSPMKGHSHVYWYRQLPEEGLKFMVYLQKENIIDESGMPKERFSAEFPKEGPSILRIQQVVRGDSAAYFCASSILLAQRTETQYFGPGTRLLVL.

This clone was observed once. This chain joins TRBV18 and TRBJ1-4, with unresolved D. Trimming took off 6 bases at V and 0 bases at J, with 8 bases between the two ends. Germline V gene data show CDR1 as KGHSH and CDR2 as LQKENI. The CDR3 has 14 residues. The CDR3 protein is CASSSTATNEKLFF. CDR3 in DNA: TGTGCCAGCTCCAGCACAGCAACTAATGAAAAACTGTTTTTT.

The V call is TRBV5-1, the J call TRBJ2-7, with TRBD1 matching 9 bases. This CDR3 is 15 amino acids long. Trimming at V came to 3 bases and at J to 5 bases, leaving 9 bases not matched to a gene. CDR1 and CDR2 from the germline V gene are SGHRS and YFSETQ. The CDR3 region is CASSSRTGVPNEQYF. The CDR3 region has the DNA TGCGCCAGCAGCTCAAGGACAGGGGTCCCAAACGAGCAGTACTTC. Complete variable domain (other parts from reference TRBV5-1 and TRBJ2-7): KAGVTQTPRYLIKTRGQQVTLSCSPISGHRSVSWYQQTPGQGLQFLFEYFSETQRNKGNFPGRFSGRQFSNSRSEMNVSTLELGDSALYLCASSSRTGVPNEQYFGPGTRLTVT.

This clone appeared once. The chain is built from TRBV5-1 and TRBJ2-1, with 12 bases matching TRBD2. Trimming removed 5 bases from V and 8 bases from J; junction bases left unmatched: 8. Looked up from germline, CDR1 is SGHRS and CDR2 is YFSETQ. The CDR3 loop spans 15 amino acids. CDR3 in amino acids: CASSSGTSGLDEQFF. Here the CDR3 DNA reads TGCGCCAGCAGTTCCGGGACTAGCGGGTTGGATGAGCAGTTCTTC.

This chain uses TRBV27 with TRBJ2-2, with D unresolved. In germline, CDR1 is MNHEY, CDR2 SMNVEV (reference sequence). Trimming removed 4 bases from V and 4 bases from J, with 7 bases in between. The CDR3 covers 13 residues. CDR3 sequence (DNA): TGTGCCAGCAGTTCCCAGATCACCGGGGAGCTGTTTTTT. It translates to CASSSQITGELFF.

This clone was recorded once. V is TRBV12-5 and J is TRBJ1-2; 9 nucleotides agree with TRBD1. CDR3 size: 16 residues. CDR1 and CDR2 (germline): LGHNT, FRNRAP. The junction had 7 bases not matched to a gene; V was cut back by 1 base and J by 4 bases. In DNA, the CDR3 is TGTGCTAGTGGTTTGGCCTCCGGGGACAGGGCCTATGGCTACACCTTC. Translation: CASGLASGDRAYGYTF.

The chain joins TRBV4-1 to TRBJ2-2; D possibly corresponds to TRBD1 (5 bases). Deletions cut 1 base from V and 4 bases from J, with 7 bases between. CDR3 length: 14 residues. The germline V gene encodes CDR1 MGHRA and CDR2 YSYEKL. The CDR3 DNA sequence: TGCGCCAGCAGCCAAGCCAGGGTCACCGGGGAGCTGTTTTTT. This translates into CASSQARVTGELFF.

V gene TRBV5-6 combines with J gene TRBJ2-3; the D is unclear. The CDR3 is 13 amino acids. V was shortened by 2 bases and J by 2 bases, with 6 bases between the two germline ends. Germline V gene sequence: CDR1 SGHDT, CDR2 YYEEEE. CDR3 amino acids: CASSFLVTDTQYF. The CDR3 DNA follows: TGTGCCAGCAGCTTTCTAGTCACAGATACGCAGTATTTT.

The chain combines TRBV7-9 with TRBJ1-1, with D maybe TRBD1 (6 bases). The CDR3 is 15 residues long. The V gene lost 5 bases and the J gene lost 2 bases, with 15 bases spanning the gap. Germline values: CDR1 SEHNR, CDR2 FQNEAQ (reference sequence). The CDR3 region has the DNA TGTGCCAGCAGCCAGGGGCAGGGGAAAAACACTGAAGCTTTCTTT. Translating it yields CASSQGQGKNTEAFF.

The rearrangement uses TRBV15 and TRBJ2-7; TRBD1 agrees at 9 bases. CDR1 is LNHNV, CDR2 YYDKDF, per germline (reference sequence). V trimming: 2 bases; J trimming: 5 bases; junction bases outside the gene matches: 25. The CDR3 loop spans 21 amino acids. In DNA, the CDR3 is TGTGCCACCAGCAGATCCTCATTCGAGGCGTACTTCGGGACAGGGTTCGACGAGCAGTACTTC. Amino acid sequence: CATSRSSFEAYFGTGFDEQYF.

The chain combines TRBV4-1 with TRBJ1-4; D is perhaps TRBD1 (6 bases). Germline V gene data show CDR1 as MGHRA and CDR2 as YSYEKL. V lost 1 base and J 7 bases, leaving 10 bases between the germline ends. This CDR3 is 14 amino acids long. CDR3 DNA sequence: TGCGCCAGCAGCCAAGGGACAGCGATTGAAAAACTGTTTTTT. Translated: CASSQGTAIEKLFF.

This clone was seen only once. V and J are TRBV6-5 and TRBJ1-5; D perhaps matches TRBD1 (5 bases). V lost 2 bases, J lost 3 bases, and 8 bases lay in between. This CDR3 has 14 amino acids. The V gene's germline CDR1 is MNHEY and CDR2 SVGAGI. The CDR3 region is CASSYTGSNQPQHF. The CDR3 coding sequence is TGTGCCAGCAGTTACACAGGCTCCAATCAGCCCCAGCATTTT.